The text below deals with one T cell receptor (beta chain). CDR1 MNHNY and CDR2 SVGAGI come from the germline V gene (reference sequence). The V segment lost 0 bases and the J segment 7 bases; nucleotides outside the gene matches: 5. The CDR3 length is 15 residues. The data derive from a study of blood T cells in healthy people across ages. The use of a sample-barcoded 5' primer and a J-beta primer mix characterized a second PCR of roughly 6 to 11 cycles. In TCRdb, the 5' RACE reads were re-called with MiXCR into one record per CDR3 protein. The data hold roughly 1,800,000 distinct CDR3 sequences, with 49% observed a single time.

The chain uses TRBV6-6 and TRBJ2-1; 8 nucleotides line up with TRBD2. Material: blood. The source of this sequence is a woman in her thirties or forties in good health. DNA for the CDR3: TGTGCCAGCAGTTACTCCAGCGGGGGAGGGAATGAGCAGTTCTTC. Its protein is CASSYSSGGGNEQFF.